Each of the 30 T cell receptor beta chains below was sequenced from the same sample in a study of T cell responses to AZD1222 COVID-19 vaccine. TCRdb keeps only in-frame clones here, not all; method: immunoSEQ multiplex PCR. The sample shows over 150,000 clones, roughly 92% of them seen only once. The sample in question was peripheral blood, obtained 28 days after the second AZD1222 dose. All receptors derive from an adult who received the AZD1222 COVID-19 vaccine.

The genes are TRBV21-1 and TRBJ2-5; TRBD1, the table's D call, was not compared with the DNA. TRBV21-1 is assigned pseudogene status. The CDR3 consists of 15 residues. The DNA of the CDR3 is TGTGCCAGCAGCAAAGCCGGACAGCAGCAAGAGACCCAGTACTTC. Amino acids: CASSKAGQQQETQYF.

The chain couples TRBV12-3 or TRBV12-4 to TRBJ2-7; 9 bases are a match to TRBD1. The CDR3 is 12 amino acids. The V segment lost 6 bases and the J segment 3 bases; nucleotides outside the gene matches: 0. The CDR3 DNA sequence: TGTGCCAGCAGGACAGGGGGCTACGAGCAGTACTTC. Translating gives CASRTGGYEQYF.

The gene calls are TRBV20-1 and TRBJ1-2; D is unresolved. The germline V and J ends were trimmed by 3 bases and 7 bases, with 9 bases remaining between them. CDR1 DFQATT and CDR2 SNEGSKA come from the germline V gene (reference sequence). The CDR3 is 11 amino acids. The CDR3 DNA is TGCAGTGCTAGCACGCCGGGTGGCTACACCTTC. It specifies CSASTPGGYTF.

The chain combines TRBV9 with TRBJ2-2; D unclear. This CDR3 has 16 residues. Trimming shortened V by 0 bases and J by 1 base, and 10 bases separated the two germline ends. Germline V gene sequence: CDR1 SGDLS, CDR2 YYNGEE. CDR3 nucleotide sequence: TGTGCCAGCAGCGTAGGCCGGGCAGAGAACACCGGGGAGCTGTTTTTT. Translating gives CASSVGRAENTGELFF.

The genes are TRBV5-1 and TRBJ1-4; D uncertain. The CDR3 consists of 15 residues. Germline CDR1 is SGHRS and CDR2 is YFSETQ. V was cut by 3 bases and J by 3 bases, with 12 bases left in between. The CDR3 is CASSSGSRANEKLFF. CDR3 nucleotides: TGCGCCAGCAGCTCTGGCAGCCGGGCTAATGAAAAACTGTTTTTT.

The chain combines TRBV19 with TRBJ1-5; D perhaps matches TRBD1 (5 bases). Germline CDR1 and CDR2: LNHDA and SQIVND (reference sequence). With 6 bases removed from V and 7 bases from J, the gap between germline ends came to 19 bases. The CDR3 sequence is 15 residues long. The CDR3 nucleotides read TGTGCCAGTAGAAAGAGGACACTGGAATACCAGCCCCAGCATTTT. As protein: CASRKRTLEYQPQHF.

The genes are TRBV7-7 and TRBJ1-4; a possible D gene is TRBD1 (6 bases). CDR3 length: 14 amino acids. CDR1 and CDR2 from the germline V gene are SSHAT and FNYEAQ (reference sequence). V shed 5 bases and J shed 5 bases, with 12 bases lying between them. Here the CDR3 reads CASSPTGRNEKLFF. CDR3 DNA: TGTGCCAGCAGCCCTACAGGGAGGAATGAAAAACTGTTTTTT.

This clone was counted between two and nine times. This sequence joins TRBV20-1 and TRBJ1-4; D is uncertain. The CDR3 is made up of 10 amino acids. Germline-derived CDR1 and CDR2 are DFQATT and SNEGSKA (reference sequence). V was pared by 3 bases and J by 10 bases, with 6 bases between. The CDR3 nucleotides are TGCAGTGCTAGTTTTGGAAAACTGTTTTTT. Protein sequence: CSASFGKLFF.

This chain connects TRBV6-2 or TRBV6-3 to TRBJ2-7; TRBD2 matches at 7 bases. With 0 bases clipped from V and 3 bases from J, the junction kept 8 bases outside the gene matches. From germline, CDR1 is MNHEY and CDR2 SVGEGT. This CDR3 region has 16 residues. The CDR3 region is CASSYSSGGVVYEQYF. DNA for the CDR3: TGTGCCAGCAGTTACTCGAGTGGGGGGGTAGTCTACGAGCAGTACTTC.

The CDR3 sequence is CASSHASGLESYNSPLHF. CDR3 DNA sequence: TGTGCCAGCAGCCATGCTTCGGGCCTCGAGTCCTATAATTCACCCCTCCACTTT. The chain employs TRBV3-1 (or the pseudogene TRBV3-2) and TRBJ1-6; D is unresolved. Germline V gene data show CDR1 as LGHDT and CDR2 as YNNKEL (reference sequence). V was cut by 3 bases and J by 1 base, with 16 bases left in between. The CDR3 has 18 amino acids.

The CDR3 nucleotides are TGTGCCAGCAGTTACCGGCGACAGTGGAGCACTGAAGCTTTCTTT. Translated: CASSYRRQWSTEAFF. The chain joins TRBV6-2 or TRBV6-3 to TRBJ1-1; D is possibly TRBD1 (5 bases). Germline CDR1 is MNHEY and CDR2 is SVGEGT. Trimming stripped 2 bases from V and 4 bases from J, with 14 bases between. This CDR3 comprises 15 residues.

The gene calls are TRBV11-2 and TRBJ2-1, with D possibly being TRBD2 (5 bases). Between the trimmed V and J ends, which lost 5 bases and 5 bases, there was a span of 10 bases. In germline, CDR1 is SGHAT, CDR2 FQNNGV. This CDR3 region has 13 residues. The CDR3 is CASSTGLNNEQFF. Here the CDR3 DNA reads TGTGCCAGCAGCACCGGACTTAACAATGAGCAGTTCTTC.

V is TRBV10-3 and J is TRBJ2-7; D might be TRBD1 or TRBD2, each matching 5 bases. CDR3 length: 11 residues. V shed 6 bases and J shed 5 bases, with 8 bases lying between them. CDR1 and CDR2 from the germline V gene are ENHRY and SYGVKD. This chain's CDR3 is CAISRGDEQYF. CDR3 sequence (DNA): TGTGCCATCAGCCGAGGGGACGAGCAGTACTTC.

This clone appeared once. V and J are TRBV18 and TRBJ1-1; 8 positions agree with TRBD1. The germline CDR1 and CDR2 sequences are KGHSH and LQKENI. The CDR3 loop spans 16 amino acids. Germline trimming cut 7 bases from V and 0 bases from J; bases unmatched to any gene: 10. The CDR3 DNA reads TGTGCCAGCTGGAGGGACAGGACCAATATGAACACTGAAGCTTTCTTT. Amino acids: CASWRDRTNMNTEAFF.

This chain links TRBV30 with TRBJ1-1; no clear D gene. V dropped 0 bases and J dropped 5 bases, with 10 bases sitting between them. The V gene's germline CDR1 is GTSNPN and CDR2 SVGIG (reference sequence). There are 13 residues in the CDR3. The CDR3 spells CAWSVQSGTEAFF. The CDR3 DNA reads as TGTGCCTGGAGTGTACAATCCGGGACTGAAGCTTTCTTT. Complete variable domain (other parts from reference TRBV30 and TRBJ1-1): SQTIHQWPATLVQPVGSPLSLECTVEGTSNPNLYWYRQAAGRGLQLLFYSVGIGQISSEVPQNLSASRPQDRQFILSSKKLLLSDSGFYLCAWSVQSGTEAFFGQGTRLTVV.

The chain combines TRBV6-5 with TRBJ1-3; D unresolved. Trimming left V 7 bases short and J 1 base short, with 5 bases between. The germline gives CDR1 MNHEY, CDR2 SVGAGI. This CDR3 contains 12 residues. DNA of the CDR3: TGTGCCAGCATGGAGTCTGGAAACACCATATATTTT. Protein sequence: CASMESGNTIYF.

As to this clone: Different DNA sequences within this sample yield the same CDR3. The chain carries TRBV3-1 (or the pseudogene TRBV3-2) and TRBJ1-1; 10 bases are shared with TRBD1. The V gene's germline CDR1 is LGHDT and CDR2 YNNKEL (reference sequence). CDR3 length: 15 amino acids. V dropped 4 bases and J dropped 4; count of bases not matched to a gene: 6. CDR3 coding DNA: TGTGCCAGCAGCCCCCCCAGGACAGGGGGCACTGAAGCTTTCTTT. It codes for CASSPPRTGGTEAFF.

The CDR3 coding sequence is TGTGCCAGCATCCCCGGGACAGTCCTCACTGAAGCTTTCTTT. Translation gives CASIPGTVLTEAFF. The chain is built from TRBV7-2 and TRBJ1-1, with 7 bases lining up with TRBD1. CDR1 and CDR2 from the germline V gene are SGHTA and FQGNSA. J gave up 4 bases and V 7 bases, and 9 bases lay outside the gene matches. The CDR3 consists of 14 residues.

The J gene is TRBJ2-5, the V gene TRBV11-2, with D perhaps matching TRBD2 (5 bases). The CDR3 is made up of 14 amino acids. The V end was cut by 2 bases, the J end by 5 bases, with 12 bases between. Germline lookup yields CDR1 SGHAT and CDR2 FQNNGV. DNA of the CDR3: TGTGCCAGCAGCTTACAGAGGGATCGGGAGACCCAGTACTTC. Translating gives CASSLQRDRETQYF.

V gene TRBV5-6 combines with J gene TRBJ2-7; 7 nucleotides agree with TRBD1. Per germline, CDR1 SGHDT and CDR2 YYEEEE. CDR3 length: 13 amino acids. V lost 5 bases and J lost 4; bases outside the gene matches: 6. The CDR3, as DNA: TGTGCCAGCAGTATTACAGGGGCGTACGAGCAGTACTTC. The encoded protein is CASSITGAYEQYF.

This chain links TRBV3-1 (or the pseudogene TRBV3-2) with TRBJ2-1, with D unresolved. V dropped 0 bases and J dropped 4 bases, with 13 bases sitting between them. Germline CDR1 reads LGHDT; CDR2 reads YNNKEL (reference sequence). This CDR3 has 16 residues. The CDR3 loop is CASSQDRSVEYNEQFF. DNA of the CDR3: TGTGCCAGCAGCCAAGATCGCAGCGTAGAGTACAATGAGCAGTTCTTC.

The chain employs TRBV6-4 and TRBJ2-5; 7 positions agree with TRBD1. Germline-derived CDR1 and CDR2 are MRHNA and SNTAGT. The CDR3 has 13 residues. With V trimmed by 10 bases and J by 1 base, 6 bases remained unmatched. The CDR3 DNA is TGTGCCACCTCGAGGGGGCCCCAAGAGACCCAGTACTTC. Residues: CATSRGPQETQYF.

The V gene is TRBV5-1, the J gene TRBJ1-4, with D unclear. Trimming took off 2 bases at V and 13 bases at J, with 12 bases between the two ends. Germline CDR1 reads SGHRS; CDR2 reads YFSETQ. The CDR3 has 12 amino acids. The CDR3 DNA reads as TGCGCCAGCAGCTTTTCGGGAGAGGGACTGTTTTTT. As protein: CASSFSGEGLFF.

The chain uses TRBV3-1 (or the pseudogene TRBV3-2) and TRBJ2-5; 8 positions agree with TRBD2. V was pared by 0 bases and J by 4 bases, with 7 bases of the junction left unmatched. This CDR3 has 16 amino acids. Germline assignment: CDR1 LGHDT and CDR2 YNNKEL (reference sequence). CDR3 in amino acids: CASSQDGGGRIETQYF. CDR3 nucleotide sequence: TGTGCCAGCAGCCAAGACGGCGGGGGGCGAATAGAGACCCAGTACTTC.

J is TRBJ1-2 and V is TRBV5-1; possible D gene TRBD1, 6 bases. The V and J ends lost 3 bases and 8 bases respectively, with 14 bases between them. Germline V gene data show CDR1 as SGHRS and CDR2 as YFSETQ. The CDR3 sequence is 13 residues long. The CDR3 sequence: CASSSLQGAGYTF. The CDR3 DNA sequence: TGCGCCAGCAGCTCATTACAGGGAGCGGGCTACACCTTC.

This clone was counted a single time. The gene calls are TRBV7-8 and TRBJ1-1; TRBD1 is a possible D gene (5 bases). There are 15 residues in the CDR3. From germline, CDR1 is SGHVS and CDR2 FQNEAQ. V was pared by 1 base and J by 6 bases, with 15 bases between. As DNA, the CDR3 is TGTGCCAGCAGCTTAGGAGACACAAGGGGTCCTGAAGCTTTCTTT. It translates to CASSLGDTRGPEAFF.

In nucleotides, the CDR3 is TGTGCCAGCAGCTCCCTGGACAGCTACAATGAGCAGTTCTTC. Protein product: CASSSLDSYNEQFF. V usage is TRBV11-3 and J usage is TRBJ2-1; D may be TRBD1 (6 bases). The V and J ends lost 4 bases and 3 bases respectively, with 10 bases between them. The germline V gene encodes CDR1 SGHNT and CDR2 YENEEA. This CDR3 has 14 amino acids.

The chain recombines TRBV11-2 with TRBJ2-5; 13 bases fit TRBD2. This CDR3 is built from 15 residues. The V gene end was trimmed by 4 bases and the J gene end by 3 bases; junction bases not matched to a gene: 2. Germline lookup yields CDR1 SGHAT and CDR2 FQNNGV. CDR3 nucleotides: TGTGCCAGCAGCTGGACTAGCGGGGGTAAAGAGACCCAGTACTTC. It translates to CASSWTSGGKETQYF.

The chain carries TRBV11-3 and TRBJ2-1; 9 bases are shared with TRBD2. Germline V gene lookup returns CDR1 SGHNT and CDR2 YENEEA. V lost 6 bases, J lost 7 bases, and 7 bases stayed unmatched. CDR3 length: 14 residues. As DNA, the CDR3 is TGTGCCAGCAGTCACGGGACTAGCAAGAATGAGCAGTTCTTC. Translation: CASSHGTSKNEQFF.

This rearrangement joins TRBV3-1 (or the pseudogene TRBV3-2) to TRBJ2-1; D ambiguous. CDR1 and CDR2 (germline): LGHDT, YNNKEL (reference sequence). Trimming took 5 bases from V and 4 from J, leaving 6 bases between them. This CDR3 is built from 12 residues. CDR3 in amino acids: CASSYSYNEQFF. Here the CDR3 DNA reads TGTGCCAGCAGCTACAGTTACAATGAGCAGTTCTTC.